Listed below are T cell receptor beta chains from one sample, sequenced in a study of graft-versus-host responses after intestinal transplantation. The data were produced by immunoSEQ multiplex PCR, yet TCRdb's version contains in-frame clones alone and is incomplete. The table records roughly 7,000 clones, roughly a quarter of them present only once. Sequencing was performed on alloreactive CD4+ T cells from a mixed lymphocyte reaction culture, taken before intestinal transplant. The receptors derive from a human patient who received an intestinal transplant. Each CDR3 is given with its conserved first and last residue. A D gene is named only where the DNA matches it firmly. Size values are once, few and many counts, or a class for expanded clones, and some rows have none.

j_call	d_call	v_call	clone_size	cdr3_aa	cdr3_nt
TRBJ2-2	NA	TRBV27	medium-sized	CASNTRPTPTPSGELFF	TGTGCCAGCAACACCCGCCCTACTCCCACCCCCTCCGGGGAGCTGTTTTTT
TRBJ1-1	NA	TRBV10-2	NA	CASHSLSPGVEAFF	TGCGCCAGCCATTCACTTAGCCCTGGGGTTGAAGCTTTCTTT
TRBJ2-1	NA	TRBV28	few	CASSQENRNEQFF	TGTGCCAGCAGTCAAGAAAATAGAAATGAGCAGTTCTTC
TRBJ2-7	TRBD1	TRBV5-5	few	CASSLGGGQGRDEQYF	TGTGCCAGCAGCTTAGGGGGAGGACAGGGGCGGGACGAGCAGTACTTC
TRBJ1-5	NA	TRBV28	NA	CASSWGNQPQHF	TGTGCCAGCAGTTGGGGGAATCAGCCCCAGCATTTT
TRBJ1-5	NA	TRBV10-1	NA	CASSLNNQPQHF	TGCGCCAGCAGCCTCAACAATCAGCCCCAGCATTTT
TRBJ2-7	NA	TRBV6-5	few	CATTRDLSYEQYF	TGTGCCACCACGAGGGACTTATCCTACGAGCAGTACTTC
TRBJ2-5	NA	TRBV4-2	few	CASSLWSGGGTQYF	TGTGCCAGCAGCTTGTGGTCCGGGGGCGGGACCCAGTACTTC
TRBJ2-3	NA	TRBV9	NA	CASSVAFGADTQYF	TGTGCCAGCAGCGTAGCTTTTGGGGCAGATACGCAGTATTTT
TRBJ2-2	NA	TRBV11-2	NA	CASSPTGWTGELFF	TGTGCCAGCAGCCCGACTGGGTGGACCGGGGAGCTGTTTTTT
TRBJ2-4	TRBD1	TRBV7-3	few	CASSLRGGGLAKNIQYF	TGTGCCAGCAGCTTAAGAGGGGGCGGTCTTGCCAAAAACATTCAGTACTTC
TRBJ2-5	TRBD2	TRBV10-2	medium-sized	CASRGTSGWQETQYF	TGCGCCAGCAGAGGGACTAGCGGATGGCAAGAGACCCAGTACTTC
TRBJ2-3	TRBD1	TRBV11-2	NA	CASSLDRQGGDTQYF	TGTGCCAGCAGCTTAGATCGACAGGGGGGAGATACGCAGTATTTT
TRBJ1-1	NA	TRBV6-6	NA	CASRLIPDTEAFF	TGTGCCAGCAGACTAATCCCTGACACTGAAGCTTTCTTT
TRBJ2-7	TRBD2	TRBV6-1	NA	CASSRLAGTYEQYF	TGTGCCAGCAGCCGCCTAGCGGGGACCTACGAGCAGTACTTC
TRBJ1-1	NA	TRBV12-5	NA	CASGLIGTEAFF	TGTGCTAGTGGTTTGATCGGGACAGAAGCTTTCTTT
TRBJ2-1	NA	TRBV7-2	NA	CASSPRLEIGPEQFF	TGTGCCAGCAGCCCTCGACTAGAAATAGGACCTGAGCAGTTCTTC
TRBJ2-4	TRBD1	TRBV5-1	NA	CASSLITGETIQYF	TGCGCCAGCAGCTTGATCACAGGGGAAACCATTCAGTACTTC
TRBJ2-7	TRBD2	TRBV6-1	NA	CASTNSGRSSYEQYF	TGTGCCAGTACTAATAGCGGGAGGAGCTCCTACGAGCAGTACTTC
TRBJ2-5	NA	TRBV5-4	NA	CASSLGAGVATQYF	TGTGCCAGCAGCTTGGGGGCAGGGGTGGCGACCCAGTACTTC
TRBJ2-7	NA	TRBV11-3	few	CASSLVGQGVSYEQYF	TGTGCCAGCAGCCTGGTGGGCCAGGGTGTTTCCTACGAGCAGTACTTC
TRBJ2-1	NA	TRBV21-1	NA	CASSGSLLHHSDNEQFF	TGTGCCAGCAGTGGCTCACTGCTACACCATTCCGACAATGAGCAGTTCTTC
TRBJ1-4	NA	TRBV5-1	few	CASSLAPGGTTNEKLFF	TGCGCCAGCAGCTTGGCTCCGGGGGGGACCACTAATGAAAAACTGTTTTTT
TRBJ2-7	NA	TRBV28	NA	CASIRSGISYEQYF	TGTGCCAGCATACGCTCGGGGATTTCCTACGAGCAGTACTTC
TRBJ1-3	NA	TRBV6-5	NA	CASSYSPGSSGNTIYF	TGTGCCAGCAGTTACTCGCCTGGGAGCTCTGGAAACACCATATATTTT
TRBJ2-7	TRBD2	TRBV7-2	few	CASRFAGTSYYEQYF	TGTGCCAGCAGATTCGCCGGGACTAGCTACTACGAGCAGTACTTC